The 14 T cell receptor beta chains listed next were all sequenced from one sample in a study of T cells expressing NK-cell markers. TCRdb re-called the 5' RACE reads and shows each CDR3 protein once, DNA omitted. The sample has 350,000 to 400,000 distinct CDR3 sequences; the top ten hold about 11%. The specimen was blood T cells: a sorted CD56 or NKG2C T cell subset, CD4+ or CD8+ T cells, or bulk PBMC T cells (not recorded which). Receptors originate from a woman aged 45-65 years in good health.

This chain links TRBV6-5 with TRBJ2-1. Per germline, CDR1 MNHEY and CDR2 SVGAGI. The CDR3 runs 13 residues. This chain's CDR3 is CASSFGRSNEQFF.

This chain's CDR3 is CSVPLGTETQYF. The V and J genes are TRBV29-1 and TRBJ2-5; the TCRdb call, TRBD2, lacks DNA for checking. The CDR3 has 12 amino acids. Germline V CDR1 and CDR2: SQVTM, ANQGSEA.

The rearrangement joins TRBV12-3 or TRBV12-4 to TRBJ2-2; TCRdb's D call, TRBD1, is unchecked because there is no DNA. This CDR3 comprises 17 residues. CDR3 in amino acids: CASSSLPLTITSRELFF.

The chain links TRBV4-1 to TRBJ2-3. Germline CDR1 reads MGHRA; CDR2 reads YSYEKL. There are 13 residues in the CDR3. This CDR3 is CASSRVPTDTQYF.

The chain combines TRBV12-3 or TRBV12-4 with TRBJ2-1; TCRdb gives TRBD2 as the D gene, but with no DNA this cannot be confirmed. The CDR3 has 16 amino acids. The CDR3 protein is CASSLVAGVLGNEQFF.

The chain is built from TRBV20-1 and TRBJ2-3; TCRdb reports TRBD2, a call that lacks DNA to check it against. From germline, CDR1 is DFQATT and CDR2 SNEGSKA (reference sequence). The CDR3 covers 14 residues. CDR3 in amino acids: CSAALSAATDTQYF.

The chain combines TRBV7-2 with TRBJ1-5; TCRdb's assignment of TRBD1 cannot be checked, as there is no DNA. In germline, CDR1 is SGHTA, CDR2 FQGNSA. The CDR3 extends over 16 amino acids. The CDR3 reads CASSLARQDSNQPQHF.

The CDR3 region is CASSSEVTRVWNEQFF. The J gene is TRBJ2-1, the V gene TRBV5-5; TCRdb returns TRBD2, unconfirmable since there is no DNA. This CDR3 region has 16 residues. In germline, CDR1 is SGHKS, CDR2 YYEKEE (reference sequence).

V usage is TRBV25-1 and J usage is TRBJ1-3; TCRdb reports TRBD1, a call that lacks DNA to check it against. The CDR3 is 18 residues long. Germline values: CDR1 MGHDK, CDR2 SYGVNS. The chain's CDR3 is CASSEKGTGGRSGNTIYF.

This chain joins TRBV12-3 or TRBV12-4 and TRBJ1-1; TCRdb designates TRBD1, a call that cannot be tested without DNA. This CDR3 region has 15 residues. Here the CDR3 reads CASSATTGYWTEAFF.

V and J are TRBV12-3 or TRBV12-4 and TRBJ2-2; TCRdb indicates TRBD2, and absent DNA this call remains unverified. This CDR3 comprises 12 residues. The CDR3 here is CASVGGTGELFF.

Here the CDR3 reads CATSREVGGTEAFF. The rearrangement joins TRBV15 to TRBJ1-1; there is no DNA to check the TCRdb D call of TRBD1. CDR3 length: 14 residues. CDR1 is LNHNV, CDR2 YYDKDF, per germline (reference sequence).

The chain carries TRBV7-8 and TRBJ2-1; absent DNA, TCRdb's TRBD2 call cannot be checked. The germline V gene encodes CDR1 SGHVS and CDR2 FQNEAQ. This CDR3 spans 15 amino acids. The CDR3: CASSLTSGGGNEQFF.

J is TRBJ2-6 and V is TRBV30. The CDR3 loop spans 13 amino acids. The germline CDR1 and CDR2 sequences are GTSNPN and SVGIG (reference sequence). The CDR3 region is CAWSGGGANVLTF.